The sequence of this T cell receptor (beta chain) was determined in a study of vaccination effects on CD4 cells after COVID-19. ViraFEST expansion of antigen-specific CD4+ T cells with viral peptide pools preceded sequencing. Researchers isolated CD4+ T cells once 9 to 11 days of culture had elapsed. Each participant was administered two doses of either the BNT162b2 or the mRNA-1273 vaccine. The length of the CDR3 is 14 residues. Per germline, CDR1 SGHRS and CDR2 YFSETQ. Losses at the gene ends were 3 bases for V and 6 bases for J; bases not matched to a gene: 3. The assay was immunoSEQ multiplex PCR, and TCRdb's table has in-frame clones only and misses some. The repertoire has 25,000 to 40,000 clones, roughly 60% of them found once; the top ten carry about 8.4%. Concerning this clone itself: Its antigen is undetermined.

The sequence was obtained from a human donor who received a COVID-19 vaccine. V usage is TRBV5-1 and J usage is TRBJ1-3; 10 nucleotides match TRBD1. The material was CD4+ T cells from PBMCs cultured with SARS-CoV-2 spike peptides, obtained after COVID-19 vaccination. The CDR3 DNA is TGCGCCAGCAGCTCCGGGACAGGGGCAAACACCATATATTTT. It specifies CASSSGTGANTIYF.